A selection of T cell receptor beta chains follows, all from one sample in a study of T cell responses to AZD1222 COVID-19 vaccine. Profiled with immunoSEQ multiplex PCR; TCRdb holds only in-frame clones, not every one. The sample has more than 95,000 clones; roughly 92% are singletons. The material sequenced was peripheral blood, taken on day 0 of AZD1222 vaccination. These receptors were collected from an adult in good health. The CDR3 runs from the conserved cysteine through the conserved F or W. A D gene is named only where the DNA matches it firmly. Clone size is stated in some rows and not others, as once, few, many or a class when expanded.

V	D	J	size	CDR3	DNA
TRBV2	TRBD1	TRBJ1-1	-	CASRRQGADTEAFF	TGTGCCAGCAGGCGACAGGGGGCGGACACTGAAGCTTTCTTT
TRBV7-2	-	TRBJ2-1	-	CASSLRSSVDEQFF	TGTGCCAGCAGCTTACGATCCAGCGTCGATGAGCAGTTCTTC
TRBV3-1/TRBV3-2	TRBD2	TRBJ2-4	-	CASSLTLAGVGNIQYF	TGTGCCAGCAGCCTCACTCTAGCGGGAGTCGGGAACATTCAGTACTTC
TRBV19	TRBD1	TRBJ1-2	-	CASSRDRGNYGYTF	TGTGCCAGTAGCCGGGACAGGGGAAACTATGGCTACACCTTC
TRBV28	-	TRBJ1-2	few	CASTESGDGYGYTF	TGTGCCAGCACCGAGTCGGGGGACGGCTATGGCTACACCTTC
TRBV5-1	TRBD1	TRBJ1-2	-	CASGSQGAYGYTF	TGCGCCAGCGGGTCGCAGGGGGCATATGGCTACACCTTC
TRBV7-6	TRBD1	TRBJ1-5	once	CASSLRAETSGQGHNQPQHF	TGTGCCAGCAGCTTACGAGCGGAAACCAGCGGACAGGGGCACAATCAGCCCCAGCATTTT
TRBV9	-	TRBJ2-3	-	CASSFTQNFEATDTQYF	TGTGCCAGCAGCTTTACCCAAAATTTTGAGGCCACAGATACGCAGTATTTT
TRBV2	-	TRBJ2-3	once	CASKSRGTDTQYF	TGTGCCAGCAAATCCAGGGGCACAGATACGCAGTATTTT
TRBV11-2	-	TRBJ2-7	-	CASSLGRVSYEQYF	TGTGCCAGCAGCTTGGGACGGGTGTCCTACGAGCAGTACTTC
TRBV7-9	-	TRBJ1-3	-	CASSRPVGTIYF	TGTGCCAGCAGCCGGCCCGTGGGCACCATATATTTT
TRBV7-8	-	TRBJ1-1	-	CASSLVSGRDAFF	TGTGCCAGCAGCTTAGTATCGGGGCGGGACGCTTTCTTT
TRBV4-2	-	TRBJ2-7	-	CASSQDWPEVYEQYF	TGTGCCAGCAGCCAAGATTGGCCGGAGGTCTACGAGCAGTACTTC
TRBV4-1	TRBD1	TRBJ1-6	-	CASSQGTGGWGSPLHF	TGCGCCAGCAGCCAAGGGACAGGGGGCTGGGGTTCACCCCTCCACTTT